This paragraph covers one T cell receptor (beta chain) sequence. The antigen remains undetermined. In germline, CDR1 is SEHNR, CDR2 FQNEAQ (reference sequence). Trimming removed 0 bases from V and 5 bases from J, with 13 bases in between. CDR3 length: 15 amino acids. This sample was taken from a study of T cell responses to AZD1222 COVID-19 vaccine. Produced via immunoSEQ multiplex PCR; TCRdb's table is partial and in-frame only. The sample has about 150,000 clones; 90% to 95% are singletons. Findings and caveats of the study: There were mostly white British donors and more females than males, and clonal diversity was possibly underestimated. Sampling that yielded the repertoires occurred only after the peak T cell response.

This chain joins TRBV7-9 and TRBJ1-2; D perhaps matches TRBD1 (6 bases). The clonotype comes from an adult in good health. The source was peripheral blood, collected on day 0 of AZD1222 vaccination. As DNA, the CDR3 is TGTGCCAGCAGCTTAGCTTCGCCAGGGGCATATGGCTACACCTTC. Its translation: CASSLASPGAYGYTF.